This TCR beta chain was recovered during a study of T and B cells in COVID-19 patients. TRB was amplified from about 250-500 ng of blood genomic DNA. BIOMED2 TRB-A/B primer pools were used in multiplex TRB PCR. MiXCR, run by TCRdb on the multiplex PCR reads, gives a single entry per CDR3 protein. The sample shows over 7,000 distinct CDR3 sequences, about a third of them seen only once. Trimming left V 1 base short and J 7 bases short, with 13 bases between. Germline values: CDR1 MNHEY, CDR2 SMNVEV (reference sequence). CDR3 size: 14 residues. This chain uses TRBV27 with TRBJ2-5; perhaps TRBD1 as D (5 bases). The specimen sequenced was blood. The TCR was taken from a human donor with active COVID-19. The CDR3 nucleotides are TGTGCCAGCAGTTTATTCGGCAGGGAACCGACCCAGTACTTC. Amino acid sequence: CASSLFGREPTQYF.